The clone carrying this TCR beta chain was recorded once. What it binds is not known. Repertoires were generated with immunoSEQ multiplex PCR, while TCRdb's copy carries only in-frame clones and drops some. The table lists over 35,000 clones, approximately 80% of them singletons. The CDR3 contains 16 residues. The V gene lost 5 bases and the J gene lost 3 bases, with 19 bases spanning the gap. From germline, CDR1 is LNHDA and CDR2 SQIVND (reference sequence). These data are taken from a study of memory B cells and T cells in multiple sclerosis. Study observations and caveats: Compartments had unequal clone-set sizes, affecting shared clonotype counts.

Separate sequencing covered autoproliferating (CFSE-dim) and non-proliferating (CFSE-high) T cells from stimulus-free culture. Cultures began with 45 million to 60 million CFSE-labeled PBMCs, unstimulated for under 8 days, with replicate wells pooled. CFSE at roughly 0.51 uM labeled the PBMCs, which were then cultured unstimulated. The TCR sequence derives from a human donor with multiple sclerosis. Sequencing was done on a sample of PBMCs from blood kept in culture. The chain links TRBV19 to TRBJ1-2; D gene unclear. The CDR3 region has the DNA TGTGCCAGTAGTCCTATCGACGCAAGAGATCACTATGGCTACACCTTC. This gives the protein CASSPIDARDHYGYTF. Based on the CDR3 plus reference TRBV19 and TRBJ1-2, the full variable domain is DGGITQSPKYLFRKEGQNVTLSCEQNLNHDAMYWYRQDPGQGLRLIYYSQIVNDFQKGDIAEGYSVSREKKESFPLTVTSAQKNPTAFYLCASSPIDARDHYGYTFGSGTRLTVV.